What follows are 11 T cell receptor beta chains derived from one specimen sequenced in a study of Ad26.COV2.S vaccination and SARS-CoV-2 variants. TCRdb's table, derived via immunoSEQ multiplex PCR, lists solely in-frame clones and lacks some. This sample has 400,000 to 500,000 clones, with approximately 87% found just once. The treatment: some 20 received Ad26.COV2.S at low or high dose, single or two shots; 5 received placebo; per-sample allocation not given. Sampling happened 63 days after the first vaccine or placebo injection. Sequenced material: peripheral blood, taken in a trial of Ad26.COV2.S vaccine versus placebo. The receptor set was obtained from a person aged 18-60 years who received the Ad26.COV2.S COVID-19 vaccine or a placebo.

The V gene is TRBV12-3 or TRBV12-4, the J gene TRBJ2-4; D is unclear. This CDR3 contains 13 residues. V gave up 7 bases and J gave up 1 base, with 8 bases separating them. This chain's CDR3 is CASNDEAKNIQYF. The DNA for the CDR3 is TGTGCCAGCAACGACGAGGCCAAAAACATTCAGTACTTC.

CDR3 sequence (DNA): TGTGCCAGCTCAGCGGGGGGACTCAACAATGAGCAGTTCTTC. Its translation is CASSAGGLNNEQFF. This chain links TRBV18 with TRBJ2-1, with 8 bases fitting TRBD2. The CDR3 is made up of 14 amino acids. Germline V gives CDR1 KGHSH, CDR2 LQKENI. J lost 5 bases, V lost 5 bases, and 5 bases had no gene match.

This rearrangement joins TRBV6-5 to TRBJ1-1; a possible D gene is TRBD1 (6 bases). CDR3 length equals 15 residues. Germline V lookup: CDR1 MNHEY, CDR2 SVGAGI. V was pared by 0 bases and J by 0 bases, with 8 bases between. The CDR3 DNA reads TGTGCCAGCAGTTACTCGGGACAAGTGAACACTGAAGCTTTCTTT. The encoded protein is CASSYSGQVNTEAFF.

This chain uses TRBV5-4 with TRBJ2-3; TRBD1 might be the D (5 bases). This CDR3 has 16 residues. V lost 3 bases and J lost 1, with 15 bases in between. CDR1 SGHNT and CDR2 YYREEE come from the germline V gene (reference sequence). Written as DNA, the CDR3 is TGTGCCAGCAGCTGGGGCAGACCTATGGGCACAGATACGCAGTATTTT. This translates into CASSWGRPMGTDTQYF.

The chain carries TRBV7-8 and TRBJ2-7; 13 bases fit TRBD2. Germline CDR1 and CDR2: SGHVS and FQNEAQ. The CDR3 has 16 amino acids. V was pared by 5 bases and J by 0 bases, with 4 bases of the junction left unmatched. In nucleotides, the CDR3 is TGTGCCAGCAGCGCAAGACTAGCGGGGGGCTCCTACGAGCAGTACTTC. This sequence encodes CASSARLAGGSYEQYF.

This clone turned up a few times. Other DNA sequences from this sample encode an identical CDR3 as well. The chain is built from TRBV19 and TRBJ2-1, with 9 bases fitting TRBD1. The germline V gene has CDR1 LNHDA and CDR2 SQIVND (reference sequence). The CDR3 sequence is 15 residues long. V gave up 5 bases and J gave up 0 bases; unmatched junction bases: 2. CDR3 nucleotides: TGTGCCAGTAGTTTGACAGGGGGCTCCTACAATGAGCAGTTCTTC. This translates into CASSLTGGSYNEQFF.

This chain connects TRBV7-2 to TRBJ1-4; D remains ambiguous. Trimming shortened V by 5 bases and J by 4 bases, and 11 bases separated the two germline ends. Looked up from germline, CDR1 is SGHTA and CDR2 is FQGNSA. The CDR3 extends over 14 amino acids. The CDR3 sequence is CASSLYQVNEKLFF. For the CDR3, the DNA is TGTGCCAGCAGCCTTTATCAGGTTAATGAAAAACTGTTTTTT.

This clone was detected once. The chain combines TRBV30 with TRBJ2-5, with 7 positions matching TRBD2. Germline CDR1 is GTSNPN and CDR2 is SVGIG (reference sequence). Unmatched junction bases numbered 8, after V lost 0 bases and J lost 7 bases. This CDR3 region has 14 residues. Here the CDR3 reads CAWSVRVWGGTQYF. Here the CDR3 DNA reads TGTGCCTGGAGTGTACGAGTTTGGGGGGGGACCCAGTACTTC.

The chain employs TRBV7-2 and TRBJ1-2, with 7 positions matching TRBD1. Trimming removed 5 bases from V and 6 bases from J; junction bases left unmatched: 6. The CDR3 covers 13 residues. Germline CDR1 is SGHTA and CDR2 is FQGNSA. CDR3 in amino acids: CASSVTGNHGYTF. The CDR3, as DNA: TGTGCCAGCAGCGTGACAGGGAACCATGGCTACACCTTC.

In its sample, this clone was seen once. Here the CDR3 DNA reads TGTGCCAGCAGTCCTGACGGTAGCTCCTACAATGAGCAGTTCTTC. Amino acid sequence: CASSPDGSSYNEQFF. The V call is TRBV6-5, the J call TRBJ2-1; no definite D call. In germline, CDR1 is MNHEY, CDR2 SVGAGI. V was trimmed by 5 bases and J by 0 bases, leaving 11 bases between them. The CDR3 extends over 15 amino acids.

The chain combines TRBV19 with TRBJ1-4; D may be TRBD1 (6 bases). The V end lost 9 bases, the J end lost 12 bases, and 29 bases lay between the germline ends. This CDR3 is built from 16 residues. Germline-derived CDR1 and CDR2 are LNHDA and SQIVND (reference sequence). The CDR3 DNA follows: TGTGCCAGAGGGGGTAGGGGGACATCCCCTAGAGGGGAACTGTTTTTT. It is translated as CARGGRGTSPRGELFF.